The rows below give T cell receptor beta chains drawn from one sample of a study of blood T cell repertoires in COVID-19. Clones were sequenced by immunoSEQ multiplex PCR, and TCRdb holds only the in-frame ones, with some missing. This table holds some 170,000 clones, around four fifths found once. Sequencing was carried out using peripheral blood. The receptors were gathered from a human donor in a cohort sampled during active COVID-19. CDR3s include the opening cysteine and the closing phenylalanine or tryptophan. A D gene is named only where the DNA matches it firmly. Expanded clones get a size class; other rows say once, few or many, or leave the size out.

CDR3	DNA	D	V	J	size
CASSQDLGQGANEQYF	TGTGCCAGCAGCCAAGATCTGGGACAGGGGGCAAACGAGCAGTACTTC	TRBD1	TRBV3-1/TRBV3-2	TRBJ2-7	once
CASSESWASTDTQYF	TGTGCCAGCAGTGAAAGTTGGGCTAGCACAGATACGCAGTATTTT	.	TRBV6-1	TRBJ2-3	.
CATSDVGQETQYF	TGTGCCACCAGTGACGTCGGTCAAGAGACCCAGTACTTC	.	TRBV24-1	TRBJ2-5	.
CASSPREGGIGTEAFF	TGTGCCAGCTCACCGAGGGAAGGAGGAATTGGCACTGAAGCTTTCTTT	.	TRBV18	TRBJ1-1	.
CSVRHRGQNTEAFF	TGCAGCGTTCGACACAGGGGGCAGAACACTGAAGCTTTCTTT	TRBD1	TRBV29-1	TRBJ1-1	.
CASSPRINGSYEQYF	TGTGCCAGCAGCCCTCGGATAAACGGGTCCTACGAGCAGTACTTC	.	TRBV7-2	TRBJ2-7	.
CASSQLPGDGQPQHF	TGTGCCAGCAGCCAGTTACCAGGGGATGGACAGCCCCAGCATTTT	.	TRBV3-1/TRBV3-2	TRBJ1-5	.
CATSETGTGAYNEQFF	TGTGCCACCAGTGAAACCGGGACAGGGGCCTACAATGAGCAGTTCTTC	TRBD1	TRBV24-1	TRBJ2-1	.
CAWTQGAGEQYF	TGTGCCTGGACTCAGGGGGCAGGTGAGCAGTACTTC	TRBD1	TRBV30	TRBJ2-7	few
CASSATGIPNNSPLHF	TGTGCCAGCAGTGCGACAGGGATACCTAATAATTCACCCCTCCACTTT	TRBD1	TRBV6-1	TRBJ1-6	.
CATASLARYEQYF	TGTGCCACCGCCTCACTAGCGCGCTACGAGCAGTACTTC	TRBD2	TRBV15	TRBJ2-7	few
CASSLSRHAQETQYF	TGTGCCAGCAGTTTATCGAGGCACGCACAAGAGACCCAGTACTTC	.	TRBV27	TRBJ2-5	.
CASGFPGYNSPLHF	TGTGCCAGCGGTTTTCCGGGGTATAATTCACCCCTCCACTTT	.	TRBV28	TRBJ1-6	.
CAWGLPSGQPQHF	TGTGCCTGGGGTCTGCCCTCGGGTCAGCCCCAGCATTTT	.	TRBV30	TRBJ1-5	.
CASSFYGEGNTIYF	TGTGCCAGCAGCTTTTACGGGGAGGGAAACACCATATATTTT	.	TRBV7-2	TRBJ1-3	.
CASSLGQGAGDTQYF	TGTGCCAGCAGCCTGGGACAGGGGGCAGGAGATACGCAGTATTTT	TRBD1	TRBV3-1/TRBV3-2	TRBJ2-3	.
CASSPGQGNSLNTEAFF	TGTGCCAGTAGCCCAGGACAGGGCAACTCCCTAAACACTGAAGCTTTCTTT	TRBD1	TRBV19	TRBJ1-1	.
CAWSQGGAGYTF	TGTGCCTGGAGTCAAGGGGGCGCGGGCTACACCTTC	TRBD1	TRBV30	TRBJ1-2	.
CASSQVHRIQETQYF	TGTGCCAGCAGCCAAGTTCACCGGATACAGGAGACCCAGTACTTC	.	TRBV3-1/TRBV3-2	TRBJ2-5	.
CAVINWGQNTGELFF	TGTGCCGTCATTAACTGGGGACAAAACACCGGGGAGCTGTTTTTT	.	TRBV6-5	TRBJ2-2	once